Below, 17 T cell receptor beta chains from the same sample are listed, as sequenced in a study of OX40 agonist ivuxolimab in advanced cancers. Assay used: immunoSEQ multiplex PCR; TCRdb lists only in-frame clones, some missing. Among 75,000 or so clones, just under 85% were seen once, and the ten largest hold 25%. The source was CD4+ or CD8+ T cells sorted from blood, collected in a trial of the OX40 agonist ivuxolimab. The receptors derive from an adult with an advanced solid tumor such as melanoma, head and neck, liver or kidney cancer.

This chain uses TRBV6-5 with TRBJ1-2; D gene unclear. Trimming removed 5 bases at V and 4 bases at J, with 14 bases between. The CDR3 length is 14 residues. CDR1 MNHEY and CDR2 SVGAGI come from the germline V gene. The CDR3 DNA reads TGTGCCAGCAGTCAAACCCTTACGATCTATGGCTACACCTTC. This codes for CASSQTLTIYGYTF.

V and J are TRBV11-2 and TRBJ1-6, with unresolved D. Per germline, CDR1 SGHAT and CDR2 FQNNGV. The CDR3 loop spans 14 amino acids. The V and J ends lost 4 bases and 8 bases respectively, with 12 bases between them. CDR3 residues: CASSYGVIDSPLHF. The CDR3 DNA is TGTGCCAGCAGCTACGGCGTGATTGATTCACCCCTCCACTTT. The variable domain in full, with the rest retrieved from reference TRBV11-2 and TRBJ1-6, is EAGVAQSPRYKIIEKRQSVAFWCNPISGHATLYWYQQILGQGPKLLIQFQNNGVVDDSQLPKDRFSAERLKGVDSTLKIQPAKLEDSAVYLCASSYGVIDSPLHFGNGTRLTVT.

This sequence joins TRBV5-1 and TRBJ1-4; 10 bases fit TRBD1. The V gene's germline CDR1 is SGHRS and CDR2 YFSETQ. Unmatched junction bases numbered 1, after V lost 3 bases and J lost 5 bases. This CDR3 is 14 amino acids long. The CDR3 here is CASSSGQGNEKLFF. CDR3 in DNA: TGCGCCAGCAGCTCGGGACAGGGGAATGAAAAACTGTTTTTT.

The chain combines TRBV11-3 with TRBJ2-7; the D is unclear. V gave up 5 bases and J gave up 5 bases, with 7 bases separating them. Germline loops: CDR1 SGHNT, CDR2 YENEEA. The CDR3 covers 11 residues. The CDR3 is CASSLTDEQYF. CDR3 coding DNA: TGTGCCAGCAGCCTCACAGACGAGCAGTACTTC.

The J gene is TRBJ2-7, the V gene TRBV9; TRBD2 is a possible D gene (6 bases). Looked up from germline, CDR1 is SGDLS and CDR2 is YYNGEE. CDR3 size: 15 residues. Trimming left V 3 bases short and J 7 bases short, with 20 bases between. The CDR3 nucleotides read TGTGCCAGCAGCGAACATAGCGGACCTACGTCGGAGCAGTACTTC. Translated, it gives CASSEHSGPTSEQYF. The full variable domain, with the rest looked up from reference TRBV9 and TRBJ2-7, is DSGVTQTPKHLITATGQRVTLRCSPRSGDLSVYWYQQSLDQGLQFLIQYYNGEERAKGNILERFSAQQFPDLHSELNLSSLELGDSALYFCASSEHSGPTSEQYFGPGTRLTVT.

A few counts support this clone. The rearrangement links TRBV18 to TRBJ1-6; 7 nucleotides align to TRBD1. Trimming took 6 bases from V and 7 from J; bases not matched to a gene: 9. Germline V CDR1 and CDR2: KGHSH, LQKENI. This CDR3 is 15 amino acids long. The CDR3 reads CASSRGQDRNSPLHF. CDR3 bases: TGTGCCAGCTCGCGCGGACAGGATAGGAATTCACCCCTCCACTTT.

This chain links TRBV5-1 with TRBJ2-3, with D perhaps assigned TRBD1 or TRBD2 (5 bases each). Trimming pared 2 bases from V and 10 bases from J, leaving 11 bases between. Germline-derived CDR1 and CDR2 are SGHRS and YFSETQ. The CDR3 totals 12 residues. CDR3 nucleotide sequence: TGCGCCAGCAGCTTACGGGACGGGGCGCAGTATTTT. It translates to CASSLRDGAQYF.

The chain recombines TRBV19 with TRBJ2-7, with 7 bases identical to TRBD2. Germline V gives CDR1 LNHDA, CDR2 SQIVND (reference sequence). The CDR3 loop spans 14 amino acids. V lost 4 bases and J lost 2; bases outside the gene matches: 5. CDR3 sequence: CASSRSGGAYEQYF. The CDR3 DNA is TGTGCCAGTAGTAGGTCGGGAGGCGCCTACGAGCAGTACTTC.

The rearrangement joins TRBV5-1 to TRBJ2-2, with D tentatively TRBD2 (6 bases). The CDR3 spans 15 residues. V dropped 5 bases and J dropped 1 base, with 12 bases sitting between them. Germline CDR1 is SGHRS and CDR2 is YFSETQ. DNA of the CDR3: TGCGCCAGCAGTTGGAGGGGCTTGAACACCGGGGAGCTGTTTTTT. Encoded protein: CASSWRGLNTGELFF.

This rearrangement joins TRBV2 to TRBJ1-5, with D tentatively TRBD1 (6 bases). Germline CDR1 reads SNHLY; CDR2 reads FYNNEI. Trimming cost V 7 bases and J 5 bases, with 12 bases left between them. The CDR3 is 13 amino acids. CDR3 bases: TGTGCCAGCACCCCGGACAGCTATCAGCCCCAGCATTTT. This sequence encodes CASTPDSYQPQHF.

The V and J genes are TRBV5-1 and TRBJ2-3; 12 nucleotides align to TRBD2. Trimming at V came to 3 bases and at J to 4 bases, leaving 9 bases not matched to a gene. The CDR3 covers 17 residues. The germline V gene has CDR1 SGHRS and CDR2 YFSETQ. CDR3 bases: TGCGCCAGCAGCTCTTTGACTAGCGGGGGTGGGGCAGATACGCAGTATTTT. It yields the protein CASSSLTSGGGADTQYF.

The V gene is TRBV6-1, the J gene TRBJ2-1, with D unresolved. V was clipped by 6 bases and J by 7 bases, with 7 bases between them. The CDR3 is 11 amino acids. Germline lookup yields CDR1 MNHNS and CDR2 SASEGT. CDR3 nucleotide sequence: TGTGCCAGCAGGACCTTGAATGAGCAGTTCTTC. It yields the protein CASRTLNEQFF.

CDR3 DNA: TGTGCCAGCAGTTACTCCATAGGCGGAGAGACCCAGTACTTC. Translated: CASSYSIGGETQYF. The chain recombines TRBV6-5 with TRBJ2-5; no definite D call. This CDR3 contains 14 residues. Trimming removed 0 bases from V and 4 bases from J, with 9 bases in between. The germline CDR1 and CDR2 sequences are MNHEY and SVGAGI.

This chain connects TRBV28 to TRBJ1-4; D perhaps matches TRBD1 (6 bases). From germline, CDR1 is MDHEN and CDR2 SYDVKM. This CDR3 has 17 amino acids. V lost 3 bases to trimming and J lost 3 bases, with 17 bases between them. The CDR3 region is CASSFSSGGAPNEKLFF. The CDR3 DNA sequence: TGTGCCAGCAGTTTCTCCTCGGGGGGGGCGCCTAATGAAAAACTGTTTTTT.

The rearrangement joins TRBV5-1 to TRBJ1-1; 8 bases fit TRBD1. The CDR3 has 15 amino acids. Per germline, CDR1 SGHRS and CDR2 YFSETQ. The V gene end was trimmed by 4 bases and the J gene end by 0 bases; junction bases not matched to a gene: 5. CDR3 in DNA: TGCGCCAGCAGCGCACGGACAGGGCTGAACACTGAAGCTTTCTTT. This gives the protein CASSARTGLNTEAFF. Drawing the rest from reference TRBV5-1 and TRBJ1-1, the complete variable domain is KAGVTQTPRYLIKTRGQQVTLSCSPISGHRSVSWYQQTPGQGLQFLFEYFSETQRNKGNFPGRFSGRQFSNSRSEMNVSTLELGDSALYLCASSARTGLNTEAFFGQGTRLTVV.

This clone was picked up one time. V usage is TRBV5-6 and J usage is TRBJ2-1, with 9 bases identical to TRBD1. CDR3 length: 15 amino acids. V trimming: 2 bases; J trimming: 4 bases; junction bases outside the gene matches: 4. CDR1 and CDR2 (germline): SGHDT, YYEEEE. For the CDR3, the DNA is TGTGCCAGCAGCTTAAGGGGACAGGGATACAATGAGCAGTTCTTC. Translating gives CASSLRGQGYNEQFF.

This chain connects TRBV11-2 to TRBJ1-5, with D unresolved. V lost 3 bases and J 3 bases, leaving 6 bases between the germline ends. The CDR3 sequence is 13 residues long. Germline assignment: CDR1 SGHAT and CDR2 FQNNGV. For the CDR3, the DNA is TGTGCCAGCAGCTTCGAAGTCAATCAGCCCCAGCATTTT. It codes for CASSFEVNQPQHF.